What follows are 17 T cell receptor beta chains derived from one specimen sequenced in a study of Ad26.COV2.S vaccination and SARS-CoV-2 variants. TCRdb's table, derived via immunoSEQ multiplex PCR, lists solely in-frame clones and lacks some. This table has about 97,000 clones, around 80% appearing once. Sequencing was performed on peripheral blood, taken after recovery from COVID-19. Receptors originate from a human donor who had recovered from COVID-19.

The genes are TRBV12-5 and TRBJ1-6; no clear D. The germline V gene has CDR1 LGHNT and CDR2 FRNRAP. This CDR3 spans 14 amino acids. Trimming shortened V by 3 bases and J by 7 bases, and 10 bases separated the two germline ends. The CDR3 region has the DNA TGTGCTAGTGGTTTACTGACGGGAAATTCACCCCTCCACTTT. Its translation: CASGLLTGNSPLHF. The entire variable domain, with the rest obtained from reference TRBV12-5 and TRBJ1-6, is as follows: DARVTQTPRHKVTEMGQEVTMRCQPILGHNTVFWYRQTMMQGLELLAYFRNRAPLDDSGMPKDRFSAEMPDATLATLKIQPSEPRDSAVYFCASGLLTGNSPLHFGNGTRLTVT.

The gene calls are TRBV4-3 and TRBJ1-4, with 9 nucleotides matching TRBD1. The CDR3 is 16 residues long. CDR1 and CDR2 from the germline V gene are LGHNA and YSLEER. After removal of 0 bases from V and 6 bases from J, the junction contained 5 bases not matched to a gene. Here the CDR3 DNA reads TGCGCCAGCAGCCAAGATTCGGGGACAGGGTATGAAAAACTGTTTTTT. The encoded protein is CASSQDSGTGYEKLFF.

The V gene is TRBV3-1 (or the pseudogene TRBV3-2), the J gene TRBJ2-1; TRBD1 is a possible D gene (5 bases). The CDR3 length is 15 residues. Germline CDR1 is LGHDT and CDR2 is YNNKEL (reference sequence). V was cut by 1 base and J by 2 bases, with 9 bases left in between. The CDR3 DNA follows: TGTGCCAGCAGCCAAGTACAAGGGGCCTACAATGAGCAGTTCTTC. Translation: CASSQVQGAYNEQFF.

The chain has TRBV2 and TRBJ2-1; 8 bases align to TRBD2. With 6 bases clipped from V and 6 bases from J, the junction kept 7 bases outside the gene matches. The CDR3 covers 14 residues. Germline V gives CDR1 SNHLY, CDR2 FYNNEI. The DNA for the CDR3 is TGTGCCAGCAGCCCGGGACTAGACTCCAATGAGCAGTTCTTC. Residues: CASSPGLDSNEQFF.

This chain uses TRBV6-5 with TRBJ1-5, with unresolved D. CDR1 is MNHEY, CDR2 SVGAGI, per germline. This CDR3 has 16 residues. Trimming left V 4 bases short and J 4 bases short, with 17 bases between. CDR3 coding DNA: TGTGCCAGCAGTTTAAGGGAACCTCGGGGTAATCAGCCCCAGCATTTT. Encoded protein: CASSLREPRGNQPQHF.

There are a few counts of this clone. CDR3 sequence (DNA): TGTGCCAGCAGCCTCGGGGACGTAGTAGTTGGTGGCTACACCTTC. It specifies CASSLGDVVVGGYTF. The gene calls are TRBV7-2 and TRBJ1-2, with D possibly TRBD1 on 5 matching bases. V was clipped by 5 bases and J by 7 bases, with 20 bases between them. Per germline, CDR1 SGHTA and CDR2 FQGNSA. This CDR3 region has 15 residues. Full variable domain (rest looked up from reference TRBV7-2 and TRBJ1-2): GAGVSQSPSNKVTEKGKDVELRCDPISGHTALYWYRQSLGQGLEFLIYFQGNSAPDKSGLPSDRFSAERTGGSVSTLTIQRTQQEDSAVYLCASSLGDVVVGGYTFGSGTRLTVV.

This clone was seen ten or more times. The chain has TRBV30 and TRBJ1-2; D is possibly TRBD1 (6 bases). The CDR3 length is 15 residues. The germline CDR1 and CDR2 sequences are GTSNPN and SVGIG (reference sequence). The V gene lost 4 bases and the J gene lost 1 base, with 16 bases spanning the gap. The CDR3 protein is CAWMRDRTNNYGYTF. The CDR3 DNA sequence: TGTGCCTGGATGAGAGACAGGACAAATAACTATGGCTACACCTTC.

The table lists this clone with a count of one. The rearrangement links TRBV30 to TRBJ1-4; D is undetermined. The CDR3 is 15 amino acids. With 3 bases removed from V and 1 base from J, the gap between germline ends came to 12 bases. Per the germline V gene, CDR1 is GTSNPN and CDR2 is SVGIG (reference sequence). The CDR3 protein is CAWSAQLLTNEKLFF. The DNA for the CDR3 is TGTGCCTGGAGCGCTCAACTCCTAACTAATGAAAAACTGTTTTTT.

CDR3 loop: CASSGEWEKLFF. As DNA, the CDR3 is TGTGCCAGCAGCGGCGAGTGGGAAAAACTGTTTTTT. The chain recombines TRBV7-7 with TRBJ1-4; D gene ambiguous. Trimming cost V 5 bases and J 8 bases, with 9 bases left between them. The germline CDR1 and CDR2 sequences are SSHAT and FNYEAQ (reference sequence). The CDR3 sequence is 12 residues long.

The V gene is TRBV7-9, the J gene TRBJ2-1; 12 bases agree with TRBD2. V gave up 5 bases and J gave up 9 bases; unmatched junction bases: 8. This CDR3 has 15 amino acids. Per the germline V gene, CDR1 is SEHNR and CDR2 is FQNEAQ (reference sequence). The CDR3 spells CASSQGTSGWGEQFF. In DNA form, the CDR3 reads TGTGCCAGCAGCCAGGGGACTAGCGGGTGGGGTGAGCAGTTCTTC.

The rearrangement uses TRBV20-1 and TRBJ2-3, with unresolved D. V gave up 6 bases and J gave up 4 bases, with 8 bases separating them. This CDR3 is built from 11 residues. Germline assignment: CDR1 DFQATT and CDR2 SNEGSKA (reference sequence). The CDR3 spells CSAEKSDTQYF. The CDR3 coding sequence is TGCAGTGCGGAAAAGTCAGATACGCAGTATTTT.

The V and J genes are TRBV3-1 (or the pseudogene TRBV3-2) and TRBJ2-1; tentative D call: TRBD2 (6 bases). The CDR3 sequence is 16 residues long. Germline loops: CDR1 LGHDT, CDR2 YNNKEL (reference sequence). Trimming took 3 bases from V and 6 from J, leaving 18 bases between them. DNA of the CDR3: TGTGCCAGCAGCCAGGCCCGGGACTCGCCCTTCAATGAGCAGTTCTTC. This sequence encodes CASSQARDSPFNEQFF.

The chain has TRBV2 and TRBJ2-5; perhaps D is TRBD1 or TRBD2 (5 bases each). Germline assignment: CDR1 SNHLY and CDR2 FYNNEI. Deletions cut 3 bases from V and 3 bases from J, with 14 bases between. This CDR3 region has 15 residues. CDR3 in DNA: TGTGCCAGCAGTGATCGTGGGGGAAGGGAAGAGACCCAGTACTTC. This translates into CASSDRGGREETQYF.

Written as DNA, the CDR3 is TGTGCCTGGAGCCCGGTATCAGCCGGGGAGCTGTTTTTT. Its translation is CAWSPVSAGELFF. The chain couples TRBV30 to TRBJ2-2; D not resolved. The CDR3 length is 13 residues. Trimming left V 3 bases short and J 6 bases short, with 11 bases between. Germline assignment: CDR1 GTSNPN and CDR2 SVGIG (reference sequence). Complete variable domain (other parts from reference TRBV30 and TRBJ2-2): SQTIHQWPATLVQPVGSPLSLECTVEGTSNPNLYWYRQAAGRGLQLLFYSVGIGQISSEVPQNLSASRPQDRQFILSSKKLLLSDSGFYLCAWSPVSAGELFFGEGSRLTVL.

J is TRBJ2-7 and V is TRBV20-1; D is ambiguous. CDR3 size: 12 residues. V dropped 3 bases and J dropped 2 bases, with 8 bases sitting between them. From germline, CDR1 is DFQATT and CDR2 SNEGSKA (reference sequence). CDR3 in DNA: TGCAGTGCTAGTAACAGTCCCTACGAGCAGTACTTC. It specifies CSASNSPYEQYF.

The genes are TRBV3-1 (or the pseudogene TRBV3-2) and TRBJ2-3; D may correspond to TRBD1 or TRBD2 (6 bases each). The CDR3 spans 16 residues. V was shortened by 3 bases and J by 10 bases, with 23 bases between the two germline ends. Germline V lookup: CDR1 LGHDT, CDR2 YNNKEL (reference sequence). The CDR3 bases are TGTGCCAGCAGCCATGGCTACAGGGTCTGCCGGGGGTCGCAGTATTTT. This codes for CASSHGYRVCRGSQYF.

V and J are TRBV6-1 and TRBJ2-1, with D tentatively TRBD2 (7 bases). The CDR3 is made up of 13 amino acids. The V end was cut by 1 base, the J end by 9 bases, with 10 bases between. Germline V lookup: CDR1 MNHNS, CDR2 SASEGT. CDR3 region: CASSEVRGGEQFF. The CDR3 DNA reads TGTGCCAGCAGTGAAGTAAGGGGGGGTGAGCAGTTCTTC.